What follows are 31 T cell receptor beta chains derived from one specimen sequenced in a study of OX40 agonist ivuxolimab in advanced cancers. TCRdb's copy holds only in-frame clones and misses some; the assay was immunoSEQ multiplex PCR. The sample has around 100,000 clones; about 91% are singletons. Here the sequenced sample was CD4+ or CD8+ T cells sorted from blood, taken in a trial of the OX40 agonist ivuxolimab. The source is an adult with an advanced solid tumor such as melanoma, head and neck, liver or kidney cancer.

The chain couples TRBV5-4 to TRBJ2-7; D ambiguous. The CDR3 has 13 residues. V was cut by 4 bases and J by 0 bases, with 8 bases left in between. Germline lookup yields CDR1 SGHNT and CDR2 YYREEE (reference sequence). In DNA, the CDR3 is TGTGCCAGCAGCACCAGGAGCTCCTACGAGCAGTACTTC. It encodes CASSTRSSYEQYF.

The CDR3 DNA follows: TGTGCCAGCAGCAGAACAGGGGGGAGCGAGCAGTACTTC. This gives the protein CASSRTGGSEQYF. The V and J genes are TRBV7-6 and TRBJ2-7; TRBD1 matches at 8 bases. The germline V gene has CDR1 SGHVS and CDR2 FNYEAQ. This CDR3 comprises 13 residues. The junction had 6 bases not matched to a gene; V was cut back by 5 bases and J by 6 bases.

The V gene is TRBV29-1, the J gene TRBJ2-4; tentatively, D is TRBD2 (6 bases). CDR1 is SQVTM and CDR2 is ANQGSEA in the germline V gene. V lost 4 bases to trimming and J lost 0 bases, with 13 bases between them. This CDR3 region has 15 residues. In nucleotides, the CDR3 is TGCAGCGTTGGTGTTAGCGGTTTAGCCAAAAACATTCAGTACTTC. Its translation is CSVGVSGLAKNIQYF.

This clone was seen a single time. V and J are TRBV7-8 and TRBJ2-7; no definite D call. The CDR3 spans 13 residues. From germline, CDR1 is SGHVS and CDR2 FQNEAQ. V lost 3 bases and J lost 2, with 8 bases in between. This CDR3 reads CASSFIGPYEQYF. The CDR3 bases are TGTGCCAGCAGCTTTATAGGGCCCTACGAGCAGTACTTC.

This chain connects TRBV27 to TRBJ1-2, with D unresolved. CDR3 length: 13 residues. Trimming took off 6 bases at V and 6 bases at J, with 14 bases between the two ends. CDR1 and CDR2 from the germline V gene are MNHEY and SMNVEV (reference sequence). CDR3 DNA: TGTGCCAGCAGGCCCTCCGCTTCTCATGGCTACACCTTC. Protein sequence: CASRPSASHGYTF.

This chain joins TRBV7-8 and TRBJ1-5, with D possibly TRBD1 on 5 matching bases. CDR3 length: 14 amino acids. Between the trimmed V and J ends, which lost 3 bases and 5 bases, there was a span of 11 bases. CDR1 and CDR2 (germline): SGHVS, FQNEAQ. CDR3 in amino acids: CASSLRDRYQPQHF. Here the CDR3 DNA reads TGTGCCAGCAGCTTGCGGGACCGTTATCAGCCCCAGCATTTT.

This chain joins TRBV5-5 and TRBJ2-7; 11 bases match TRBD2. The CDR3 is 15 residues long. J lost 9 bases, V lost 4 bases, and 12 bases had no gene match. Germline V CDR1 and CDR2: SGHKS, YYEKEE (reference sequence). CDR3 sequence reads: CASSPFLAGGVGQYF. The CDR3 DNA follows: TGTGCCAGCAGCCCTTTCCTAGCGGGAGGTGTCGGGCAGTACTTC.

The rearrangement uses TRBV30 and TRBJ1-2; D might be TRBD1 (5 bases). Germline CDR1 reads GTSNPN; CDR2 reads SVGIG (reference sequence). Trimming stripped 5 bases from V and 2 bases from J, with 12 bases between. The CDR3 consists of 13 residues. The CDR3 bases are TGTGCCTGGGGGGCCAGACTAAACTATGGCTACACCTTC. It codes for CAWGARLNYGYTF.

The CDR3 DNA follows: TGTGCCAGTAGGGGTTGGGAGATCAATCAGCCCCAGCATTTT. It encodes CASRGWEINQPQHF. The genes are TRBV19 and TRBJ1-5; no clear D gene. Germline values: CDR1 LNHDA, CDR2 SQIVND (reference sequence). The length of the CDR3 is 14 residues. V was trimmed by 6 bases and J by 3 bases, leaving 12 bases between them.

This clone was detected once. The CDR3 DNA sequence: TGTGCCAGCAGCCTGAACACTGAAGCTTTCTTT. Amino acid sequence: CASSLNTEAFF. This chain uses TRBV5-5 with TRBJ1-1; D is unclear. CDR1 is SGHKS, CDR2 YYEKEE, per germline (reference sequence). There are 11 residues in the CDR3. V lost 4 bases and J 0 bases, leaving 1 base between the germline ends.

In regard to this clone: At the DNA level, this CDR3 is encoded by other sequences in the same sample as well. Written as DNA, the CDR3 is TGTGCCAGCAGTCCCCCAGGGGGGGGGTACGAGCAGTACTTC. Its translation is CASSPPGGGYEQYF. V usage is TRBV28 and J usage is TRBJ2-7; D may correspond to TRBD1 or TRBD2 (7 bases each). Per the germline V gene, CDR1 is MDHEN and CDR2 is SYDVKM. V lost 5 bases and J 4 bases, leaving 15 bases between the germline ends. CDR3 length: 14 residues.

This sequence joins TRBV7-2 and TRBJ2-1; D unresolved. In germline, CDR1 is SGHTA, CDR2 FQGNSA. This CDR3 region has 14 residues. Between the trimmed V and J ends, which lost 1 base and 6 bases, there was a span of 10 bases. CDR3 loop: CASSLVTVRNEQFF. The CDR3 DNA follows: TGTGCCAGCAGCTTAGTTACAGTCCGCAATGAGCAGTTCTTC.

This sequence joins TRBV5-1 and TRBJ2-3; the match to TRBD1 covers 7 bases. V trimming: 4 bases; J trimming: 0 bases; junction bases outside the gene matches: 5. The CDR3 length is 15 residues. Looked up from germline, CDR1 is SGHRS and CDR2 is YFSETQ. The CDR3 coding sequence is TGCGCCAGCAGCGCACAGACAGGGAGCACAGATACGCAGTATTTT. This encodes CASSAQTGSTDTQYF.

The chain links TRBV14 to TRBJ2-1; D is possibly TRBD2 (5 bases). Between the trimmed V and J ends, which lost 6 bases and 12 bases, there was a span of 21 bases. The germline V gene encodes CDR1 SGHDN and CDR2 FVKESK. CDR3 size: 14 residues. The CDR3 region has the DNA TGTGCCAGCAGTCCTTTGAGGCTAGCAGAATCGCAGTTCTTC. Residues: CASSPLRLAESQFF.

This clone was seen just once. The chain is built from TRBV11-2 and TRBJ1-2; 12 bases agree with TRBD1. Germline loops: CDR1 SGHAT, CDR2 FQNNGV. This CDR3 contains 14 residues. V lost 7 bases to trimming and J lost 7 bases; unmatched junction nucleotides: 7. The CDR3 reads CASTSGQGALGYTF. CDR3 sequence (DNA): TGTGCCAGCACCTCGGGACAGGGGGCTCTTGGCTACACCTTC.

The chain joins TRBV5-1 to TRBJ2-7; D gene uncertain. Trimming cost V 4 bases and J 2 bases, with 13 bases left between them. Germline CDR1 SGHRS, CDR2 YFSETQ. The CDR3 contains 14 residues. Here the CDR3 reads CASSLPGQTYEQYF. The CDR3 coding sequence is TGCGCCAGCAGCCTTCCGGGCCAAACCTACGAGCAGTACTTC.

This chain uses TRBV4-3 with TRBJ2-2; 11 bases match TRBD2. This CDR3 region has 16 residues. Germline V gene data show CDR1 as LGHNA and CDR2 as YSLEER. The ends lost 2 bases at V and 6 bases at J; junction bases unmatched: 5. CDR3 sequence (DNA): TGCGCCAGCAGCCAAATTAGCGGGAGGGCCTCCGGGGAGCTGTTTTTT. Encoded protein: CASSQISGRASGELFF.

This chain uses TRBV5-1 with TRBJ1-2; D gene uncertain. V shed 3 bases and J shed 4 bases, with 16 bases lying between them. CDR3 length: 15 amino acids. CDR1 SGHRS and CDR2 YFSETQ come from the germline V gene. This CDR3 is CASSSSQLQTYGYTF. In nucleotides, the CDR3 is TGCGCCAGCAGCTCGTCGCAGCTTCAAACCTATGGCTACACCTTC.

The genes are TRBV11-2 and TRBJ1-2, with D unclear. Germline V CDR1 and CDR2: SGHAT, FQNNGV. V was clipped by 2 bases and J by 1 base, with 11 bases between them. This CDR3 has 15 residues. CDR3 nucleotides: TGTGCCAGCAGCTTAAGACTTTGGGGTAACTATGGCTACACCTTC. As protein: CASSLRLWGNYGYTF.

The rearrangement uses TRBV5-4 and TRBJ2-5; 7 bases align to TRBD1. The ends lost 5 bases at V and 3 bases at J; junction bases unmatched: 7. CDR1 SGHNT and CDR2 YYREEE come from the germline V gene (reference sequence). This CDR3 region has 14 residues. The CDR3 loop is CASSLTGSEETQYF. The CDR3 nucleotides are TGTGCCAGCAGTTTGACAGGGTCTGAAGAGACCCAGTACTTC.

The chain carries TRBV21-1 and TRBJ2-3; the DNA was not used to check the table's D call, TRBD1. TRBV21-1 has pseudogene status. The CDR3 loop spans 14 amino acids. The CDR3 nucleotides read TGTGCCAGCAGCAAAGGGCCCCCCACAGATACGCAGTATTTT. Protein: CASSKGPPTDTQYF.

The chain uses TRBV7-3 and TRBJ2-3; D might be TRBD1 or TRBD2, each matching 5 bases. Germline V lookup: CDR1 SGHTA, CDR2 FQGTGA. V gave up 3 bases and J gave up 2 bases, with 9 bases separating them. CDR3 size: 14 residues. CDR3 protein: CASSLGVNTDTQYF. CDR3 bases: TGTGCCAGCAGCTTGGGGGTTAACACAGATACGCAGTATTTT.

This chain joins TRBV5-1 and TRBJ1-2; no clear D gene. CDR3 length: 13 amino acids. CDR1 is SGHRS, CDR2 YFSETQ, per germline. The V end was cut by 5 bases, the J end by 0 bases, with 8 bases between. The CDR3 is CASSMTSNYGYTF. CDR3 nucleotide sequence: TGCGCCAGCAGTATGACATCTAACTATGGCTACACCTTC.

The V and J genes are TRBV19 and TRBJ2-7, with 8 bases identical to TRBD1. The CDR3 has 12 residues. V was pared by 10 bases and J by 5 bases, with 7 bases of the junction left unmatched. Germline V gene sequence: CDR1 LNHDA, CDR2 SQIVND (reference sequence). For the CDR3, the DNA is TGTGCCACCTCGGACAGGGTCCACGAGCAGTACTTC. It yields the protein CATSDRVHEQYF.

CDR3 in DNA: TGTGCCAGCAGTCCCTTGGGTCAGGCCGGGGGAAACACCATATATTTT. It encodes CASSPLGQAGGNTIYF. This sequence joins TRBV28 and TRBJ1-3, with D unresolved. The CDR3 is 16 residues long. The germline V gene has CDR1 MDHEN and CDR2 SYDVKM. V was shortened by 5 bases and J by 4 bases, with 18 bases between the two germline ends. Variable domain in full (rest from reference TRBV28 and TRBJ1-3): DVKVTQSSRYLVKRTGEKVFLECVQDMDHENMFWYRQDPGLGLRLIYFSYDVKMKEKGDIPEGYSVSREKKERFSLILESASTNQTSMYLCASSPLGQAGGNTIYFGEGSWLTVV.

The CDR3 bases are TGTGCCAGTACGCGGGGGCAGGCGAACACTGAAGCTTTCTTT. It codes for CASTRGQANTEAFF. This rearrangement joins TRBV19 to TRBJ1-1; a possible D gene is TRBD1 (6 bases). Trimming took 7 bases from V and 1 from J, leaving 13 bases between them. CDR1 is LNHDA and CDR2 is SQIVND in the germline V gene (reference sequence). CDR3 length equals 14 residues.

This chain uses TRBV2 with TRBJ2-1, with D perhaps TRBD2 (6 bases). Germline values: CDR1 SNHLY, CDR2 FYNNEI. Trimming took off 6 bases at V and 6 bases at J, with 15 bases between the two ends. The CDR3 spans 14 residues. The CDR3 nucleotides are TGTGCCAGCAGGGTGGGGGGTCCATCCAATGAGCAGTTCTTC. Its translation: CASRVGGPSNEQFF.

The gene calls are TRBV27 and TRBJ2-4; weak D call: TRBD1 (6 bases). Germline assignment: CDR1 MNHEY and CDR2 SMNVEV (reference sequence). Trimming shortened V by 3 bases and J by 7 bases, and 13 bases separated the two germline ends. The CDR3 extends over 14 amino acids. The CDR3 here is CASSFGQGSNIQYF. The CDR3 DNA is TGTGCCAGCAGTTTCGGGCAGGGGAGTAACATTCAGTACTTC.

V gene TRBV12-5 combines with J gene TRBJ1-5; D gene unclear. CDR1 is LGHNT, CDR2 FRNRAP, per germline. The V end was cut by 0 bases, the J end by 0 bases, with 12 bases between. This CDR3 is built from 17 residues. The DNA of the CDR3 is TGTGCTAGTGGTTTGGTCTTACAGTCTTCTAGCAATCAGCCCCAGCATTTT. This sequence encodes CASGLVLQSSSNQPQHF.

The CDR3 DNA is TGTGCCAGCAGCGTAGCTACCGGGGAGGCGGGAGCGCTCTACGAGCAGTACTTC. Protein: CASSVATGEAGALYEQYF. The rearrangement joins TRBV9 to TRBJ2-7; 7 nucleotides align to TRBD2. V dropped 0 bases and J dropped 3; count of bases not matched to a gene: 15. The CDR3 is 18 residues long. CDR1 SGDLS and CDR2 YYNGEE come from the germline V gene. The full variable domain, rest sourced from reference TRBV9 and TRBJ2-7, is DSGVTQTPKHLITATGQRVTLRCSPRSGDLSVYWYQQSLDQGLQFLIQYYNGEERAKGNILERFSAQQFPDLHSELNLSSLELGDSALYFCASSVATGEAGALYEQYFGPGTRLTVT.

J is TRBJ2-5 and V is TRBV11-2, with D maybe TRBD2 (6 bases). The CDR3 length is 16 residues. The germline V and J ends were trimmed by 5 bases and 2 bases, with 18 bases remaining between them. Germline lookup yields CDR1 SGHAT and CDR2 FQNNGV. For the CDR3, the DNA is TGTGCCAGCAGCCCCCCAGAGCGGGCGTCACAAGAGACCCAGTACTTC. Translating it yields CASSPPERASQETQYF.